Listed here is a single TCR beta chain. Its cognate antigen is unknown. The entry originates in a study of cytomegalovirus exposure and HLA in healthy donors. At sampling all donors were nominally healthy, likely with unrecorded immune exposures. General observations from the study: Per a prior analysis, the majority of TCR beta V segments were productive roughly 90% or roughly 30% of the time. Trimming of TCR beta V- and J-genes showed a link, identified in a later analysis, to a missense DCLRE1C variant.

The PCR made use of 60 Vbeta and 13 Jbeta primers. Libraries were prepared by immunoSEQ multiplex PCR; TCRdb keeps only in-frame clonotypes and omits some of them. The sample table sets out over 100,000 clones. Sample: PBMCs. The clonotype was recovered from a man aged 18 to 30 in good health and CMV-seronegative.

Here the CDR3 DNA reads TGCGCCAGCAGCTTGGTCACTGGGGAGGGAAACACTGAAGCTTTCTTT. It encodes CASSLVTGEGNTEAFF. V usage is TRBV5-1 and J usage is TRBJ1-1; D ambiguous. V lost 0 bases and J lost 2, with 14 bases in between. Germline CDR1 and CDR2: SGHRS and YFSETQ. The CDR3 contains 16 residues.